This T cell receptor (beta chain) was recovered during a study of low-dose radiotherapy and immunotherapy resistance in tumors. Time point here: after trial treatment. Stated treatment: LDRT plus nivolumab, ipilimumab, low-dose cyclophosphamide and aspirin (RACIN trial). Alpha and beta chains were covered, as first-strand cDNA relied on TRAV- and TRBV-specific primers. The authors ran about 20 PCR cycles to amplify TCRs with a constant-region primer and V-primer adapter. Each CDR3 protein is one row after TCRdb ran MiXCR on the reads. The table lists approximately 84,000 distinct CDR3 sequences, under 20% of them singletons. This clonotype was counted ten times or more. The CDR3 sequence is 14 residues long. Germline V CDR1 and CDR2: SGHVS, FNYEAQ. The V and J ends lost 1 base and 4 bases respectively, with 7 bases between them.

Specimen: PBMCs, collected after low-dose radiotherapy plus immunotherapy. The rearrangement links TRBV7-6 to TRBJ2-2, with D tentatively TRBD2 (6 bases). This TCR came from a male donor with prostate cancer. The CDR3 DNA is TGTGCCAGCAGCTTAGACGGGAGCACCGGGGAGCTGTTTTTT. As protein: CASSLDGSTGELFF.